This paragraph reports one T cell receptor beta chain. Its cognate antigen is unknown. The V gene's germline CDR1 is SGHRS and CDR2 YFSETQ. V lost 4 bases to trimming and J lost 0 bases, with 5 bases between them. This CDR3 has 14 residues. These data belong to a study of spatial heterogeneity in lung cancer. In TCRdb, the 5' RACE reads were re-called with MiXCR into one record per CDR3 protein. The sample has 8,500 to 10,000 distinct CDR3 sequences, around 51% seen once. Findings and caveats of the study: It was found that expanded intratumoral alpha and beta TCR counts tracked tumor mutation counts.

Stated time point: sample taken at primary tumor resection. The chain links TRBV5-1 to TRBJ2-6, with D tentatively TRBD2 (5 bases). This specimen was lung tumor tissue, taken at surgery. This receptor was identified in a female donor with early-stage non-small cell lung cancer. The CDR3 nucleotides are TGCGCCAGCAGCCGGGACTCTGGGGCCAACGTCCTGACTTTC. Translated, it gives CASSRDSGANVLTF.